This is a list of T cell receptor beta chains from one sample in a study of CDR3 diversity in severe acne. TCRdb re-called the PCR reads with MiXCR, one entry per CDR3 protein. This table holds roughly 100,000 distinct CDR3 sequences, 51% found once. Source material: blood. Receptors were obtained from a male donor with acne. Both conserved end residues are part of each CDR3. Fields, in order: clone size, V gene, D gene, J gene, CDR3 protein, CDR3 DNA. D genes are given only for firm matches. The size entry is marked missing in some rows and otherwise reads once, few, many or a size class.

size: -; V: TRBV7-2; D: -; J: TRBJ2-5; CDR3: CASSSYLTSQETQYF; DNA: TGTGCCAGCAGCTCCTATCTAACCAGCCAAGAGACCCAGTACTTC
size: -; V: TRBV25-1; D: TRBD1; J: TRBJ1-4; CDR3: CASTGTGVNEKLFF; DNA: TGTGCCAGCACGGGAACAGGGGTGAATGAAAAACTGTTTTTT
size: -; V: TRBV29-1; D: -; J: TRBJ2-7; CDR3: CSVAAYSPYEQYF; DNA: TGCAGCGTTGCAGCGTACTCCCCCTACGAGCAGTACTTC
size: medium-sized; V: TRBV7-3; D: TRBD2; J: TRBJ2-1; CDR3: CASSLRGGTYNEQFF; DNA: TGTGCCAGCAGCTTACGCGGGGGGACCTACAATGAGCAGTTCTTC
size: once; V: TRBV11-1; D: TRBD1; J: TRBJ2-7; CDR3: CASSGGTGYDEQYF; DNA: TGTGCCAGCAGTGGCGGGACAGGGTATGACGAGCAGTACTTC
size: -; V: TRBV29-1; D: TRBD1; J: TRBJ1-1; CDR3: CSVEGDRDTEAFF; DNA: TGCAGCGTTGAAGGGGACAGGGATACTGAAGCTTTCTTT
size: many; V: TRBV24-1; D: -; J: TRBJ2-5; CDR3: CATSDPGGGETQYF; DNA: TGTGCCACCAGTGACCCCGGGGGCGGGGAGACCCAGTACTTC
size: many; V: TRBV6-5; D: TRBD1; J: TRBJ1-5; CDR3: CASRPGQSNQPQHF; DNA: TGTGCCAGCCGGCCGGGACAGAGCAATCAGCCCCAGCATTTT
size: -; V: TRBV7-9; D: -; J: TRBJ2-5; CDR3: CASSSGPRGTQYF; DNA: TGTGCCAGCAGCTCGGGACCTCGGGGGACCCAGTACTTC
size: many; V: TRBV6-2/TRBV6-3; D: -; J: TRBJ1-5; CDR3: CASSYWANQPQHF; DNA: TGTGCCAGCAGTTACTGGGCAAATCAGCCCCAGCATTTT
size: many; V: TRBV20-1; D: TRBD2; J: TRBJ2-1; CDR3: CSARIYSGESYNEQFF; DNA: TGCAGTGCTAGAATTTATAGCGGGGAATCCTACAATGAGCAGTTCTTC
size: -; V: TRBV2; D: TRBD1; J: TRBJ2-2; CDR3: CASTGQENTGELFF; DNA: TGTGCCAGCACCGGACAGGAAAACACCGGGGAGCTGTTTTTT
size: -; V: TRBV6-4; D: -; J: TRBJ1-1; CDR3: CASSRQVHDPEHAEAFF; DNA: TGTGCCAGCAGTAGACAGGTCCATGACCCCGAGCATGCTGAAGCTTTCTTT
size: -; V: TRBV5-1; D: -; J: TRBJ2-1; CDR3: CAGSSLRGNEQFF; DNA: TGCGCCGGCAGCTCTCTTCGGGGCAATGAGCAGTTCTTC
size: many; V: TRBV4-1; D: -; J: TRBJ2-7; CDR3: CASSQVSGRGDSAYEQYF; DNA: TGCGCCAGCAGCCAAGTGTCTGGGAGGGGGGACAGCGCCTACGAGCAGTACTTC
size: many; V: TRBV25-1; D: -; J: TRBJ1-2; CDR3: CASSVGLLDGYTF; DNA: TGTGCCAGCAGTGTCGGCCTTCTCGACGGCTACACCTTC
size: -; V: TRBV7-3; D: -; J: TRBJ1-1; CDR3: CASTLRSAGVNTEAFF; DNA: TGCGCCAGCACCCTTAGATCGGCAGGCGTGAACACTGAAGCTTTCTTT
size: few; V: TRBV5-6; D: -; J: TRBJ1-1; CDR3: CASSFGDLSFF; DNA: TGTGCCAGCAGCTTTGGGGACCTCTCTTTCTTT
size: -; V: TRBV7-8; D: TRBD1; J: TRBJ2-1; CDR3: CASSQDRAYNEQFF; DNA: TGTGCCAGCAGCCAGGACAGGGCTTACAATGAGCAGTTCTTC
size: -; V: TRBV9; D: -; J: TRBJ2-7; CDR3: CASSVAGGGGSEQYF; DNA: TGTGCCAGCAGCGTAGCCGGAGGAGGAGGGAGCGAGCAGTACTTC
size: -; V: TRBV9; D: -; J: TRBJ1-1; CDR3: CATAFTGANTEAFF; DNA: TGTGCCACCGCGTTTACCGGGGCGAACACTGAAGCTTTCTTT
size: -; V: TRBV6-1; D: -; J: TRBJ2-7; CDR3: CASSEDRWGPYEQYF; DNA: TGTGCCAGCAGTGAAGACAGATGGGGCCCCTACGAGCAGTACTTC
size: -; V: TRBV5-1; D: -; J: TRBJ2-7; CDR3: CAIPNGSSPYEQYF; DNA: TGCGCCATCCCTAACGGTAGCTCCCCCTACGAGCAGTACTTC
size: few; V: TRBV5-4; D: TRBD1; J: TRBJ1-5; CDR3: CASSSPGGRDQPQHF; DNA: TGTGCCAGCAGCTCTCCAGGGGGCCGCGATCAGCCCCAGCATTTT
size: many; V: TRBV7-9; D: TRBD1; J: TRBJ2-5; CDR3: CASSLVTGGETQYF; DNA: TGTGCCAGCAGCTTAGTGACAGGGGGAGAGACCCAGTACTTC
size: -; V: TRBV2; D: TRBD1; J: TRBJ1-1; CDR3: CASTTGRGENTEAFF; DNA: TGTGCCAGCACCACAGGCAGGGGGGAGAACACTGAAGCTTTCTTT
size: once; V: TRBV11-2; D: -; J: TRBJ2-2; CDR3: CASSIAGSAGELFF; DNA: TGTGCCAGCAGCATTGCGGGGTCCGCCGGGGAGCTGTTTTTT
size: -; V: TRBV28; D: TRBD2; J: TRBJ2-7; CDR3: CASSFSGGPVWGYF; DNA: TGTGCCAGCAGCTTTTCGGGAGGGCCGGTTTGGGGGTACTTC
size: -; V: TRBV24-1; D: TRBD1; J: TRBJ2-3; CDR3: CATRGTGEGTDTQYF; DNA: TGTGCCACCAGAGGGACAGGGGAGGGTACAGATACGCAGTATTTT
size: -; V: TRBV20-1; D: TRBD1; J: TRBJ2-2; CDR3: CSTRGTGDSGELFF; DNA: TGCAGTACCCGCGGGACAGGGGATTCCGGGGAGCTGTTTTTT
size: -; V: TRBV29-1; D: -; J: TRBJ1-2; CDR3: CSVENPPNYGYTF; DNA: TGCAGCGTTGAAAATCCTCCTAACTATGGCTACACCTTC
size: many; V: TRBV15; D: -; J: TRBJ1-5; CDR3: CATSRDMLGEQPQHF; DNA: TGTGCCACCAGCAGAGATATGTTAGGGGAACAGCCCCAGCATTTT